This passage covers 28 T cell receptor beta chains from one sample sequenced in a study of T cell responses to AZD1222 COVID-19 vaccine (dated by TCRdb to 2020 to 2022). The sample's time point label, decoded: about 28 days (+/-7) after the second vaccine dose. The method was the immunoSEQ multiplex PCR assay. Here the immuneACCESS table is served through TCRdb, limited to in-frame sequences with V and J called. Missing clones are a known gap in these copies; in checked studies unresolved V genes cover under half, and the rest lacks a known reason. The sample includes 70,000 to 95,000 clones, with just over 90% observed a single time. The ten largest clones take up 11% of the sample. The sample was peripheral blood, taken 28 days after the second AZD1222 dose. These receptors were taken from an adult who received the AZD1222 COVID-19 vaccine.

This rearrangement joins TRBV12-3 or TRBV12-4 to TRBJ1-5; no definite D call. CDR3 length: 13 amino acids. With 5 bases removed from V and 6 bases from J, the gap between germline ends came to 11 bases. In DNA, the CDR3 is TGTGCCAGCAGTGCTCAACAAGTTCAGCCCCAGCATTTT. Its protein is CASSAQQVQPQHF.

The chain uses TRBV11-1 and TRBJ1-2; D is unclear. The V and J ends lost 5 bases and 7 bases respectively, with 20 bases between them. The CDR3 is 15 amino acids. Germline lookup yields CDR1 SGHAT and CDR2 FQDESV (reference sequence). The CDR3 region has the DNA TGTGCCAGCAGCCCCTCGACTTCGTTGGCTGGTGGCTACACCTTC. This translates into CASSPSTSLAGGYTF. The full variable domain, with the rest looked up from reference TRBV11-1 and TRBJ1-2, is EAEVAQSPRYKITEKSQAVAFWCDPISGHATLYWYRQILGQGPELLVQFQDESVVDDSQLPKDRFSAERLKGVDSTLKIQPAELGDSAMYLCASSPSTSLAGGYTFGSGTRLTVV.

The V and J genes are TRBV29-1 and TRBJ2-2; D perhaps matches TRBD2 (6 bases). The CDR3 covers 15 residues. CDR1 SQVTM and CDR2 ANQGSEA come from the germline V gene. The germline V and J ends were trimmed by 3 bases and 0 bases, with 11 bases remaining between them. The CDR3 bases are TGCAGCGTTGATGGAGGGGTTACGAACACCGGGGAGCTGTTTTTT. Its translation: CSVDGGVTNTGELFF.

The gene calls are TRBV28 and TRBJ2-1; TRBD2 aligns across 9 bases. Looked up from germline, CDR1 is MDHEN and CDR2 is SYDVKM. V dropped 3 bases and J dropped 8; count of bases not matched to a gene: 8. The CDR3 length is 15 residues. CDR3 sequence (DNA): TGTGCCAGCAGTTTGACCGGGACTAGCTCGCATGAGCAGTTCTTC. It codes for CASSLTGTSSHEQFF.

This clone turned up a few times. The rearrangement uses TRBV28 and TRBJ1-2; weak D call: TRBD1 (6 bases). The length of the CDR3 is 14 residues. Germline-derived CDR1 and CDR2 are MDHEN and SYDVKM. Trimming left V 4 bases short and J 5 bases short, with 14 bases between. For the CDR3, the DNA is TGTGCCAGCAGTTCACAGGGACCGGATTATGGCTACACCTTC. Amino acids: CASSSQGPDYGYTF.

This CDR3 is CASSLEIGQPQHF. DNA for the CDR3: TGCGCCAGCAGCTTGGAGATCGGTCAGCCCCAGCATTTT. V and J are TRBV5-1 and TRBJ1-5, with D unresolved. The CDR3 loop spans 13 amino acids. CDR1 and CDR2 (germline): SGHRS, YFSETQ. V lost 0 bases and J lost 6, with 7 bases in between. Looking up the rest from reference TRBV5-1 and TRBJ1-5 gives the full variable domain: KAGVTQTPRYLIKTRGQQVTLSCSPISGHRSVSWYQQTPGQGLQFLFEYFSETQRNKGNFPGRFSGRQFSNSRSEMNVSTLELGDSALYLCASSLEIGQPQHFGDGTRLSIL.

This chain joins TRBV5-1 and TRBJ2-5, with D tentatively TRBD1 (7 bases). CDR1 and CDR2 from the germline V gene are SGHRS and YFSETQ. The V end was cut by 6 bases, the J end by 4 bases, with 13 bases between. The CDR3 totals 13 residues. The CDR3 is CASTVEGAETQYF. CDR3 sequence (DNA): TGCGCCAGCACTGTGGAGGGGGCAGAGACCCAGTACTTC.

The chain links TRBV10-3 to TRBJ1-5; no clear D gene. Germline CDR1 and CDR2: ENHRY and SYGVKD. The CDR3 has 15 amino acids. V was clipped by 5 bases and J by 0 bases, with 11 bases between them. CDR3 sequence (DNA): TGTGCCATCAGTAAGGACGGTTATAGCAATCAGCCCCAGCATTTT. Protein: CAISKDGYSNQPQHF.

CDR3 sequence reads: CASSLGGMGMNTEAFF. The CDR3, as DNA: TGTGCCAGCAGCTTAGGGGGCATGGGAATGAACACTGAAGCTTTCTTT. J is TRBJ1-1 and V is TRBV7-9, with a weak D call TRBD1 (5 bases). V lost 1 base and J 0 bases, leaving 12 bases between the germline ends. The V gene's germline CDR1 is SEHNR and CDR2 FQNEAQ (reference sequence). This CDR3 region has 16 residues.

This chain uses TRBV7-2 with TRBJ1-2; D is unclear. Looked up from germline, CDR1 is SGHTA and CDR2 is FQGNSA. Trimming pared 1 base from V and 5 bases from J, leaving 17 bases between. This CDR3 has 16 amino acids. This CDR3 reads CASSLVQHDWGYGYTF. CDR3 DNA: TGTGCCAGCAGCTTAGTACAGCACGACTGGGGATATGGCTACACCTTC.

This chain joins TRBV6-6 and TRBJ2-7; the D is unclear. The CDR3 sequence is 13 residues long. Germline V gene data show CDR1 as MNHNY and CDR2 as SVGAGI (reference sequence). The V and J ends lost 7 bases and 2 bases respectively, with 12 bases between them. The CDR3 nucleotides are TGTGCCAGCAAAACTTATATCACCTACGAGCAGTACTTC. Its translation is CASKTYITYEQYF.

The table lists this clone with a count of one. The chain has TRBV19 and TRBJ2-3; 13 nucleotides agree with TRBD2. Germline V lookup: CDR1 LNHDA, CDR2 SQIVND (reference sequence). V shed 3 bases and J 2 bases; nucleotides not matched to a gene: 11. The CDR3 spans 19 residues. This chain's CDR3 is CASSMRAGGLAGATDTQYF. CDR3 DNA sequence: TGTGCCAGTAGTATGAGGGCCGGCGGACTAGCGGGAGCCACAGATACGCAGTATTTT.

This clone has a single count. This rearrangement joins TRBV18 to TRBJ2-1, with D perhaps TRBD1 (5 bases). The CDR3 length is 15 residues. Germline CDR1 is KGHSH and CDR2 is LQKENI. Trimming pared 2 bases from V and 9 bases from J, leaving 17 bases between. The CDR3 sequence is CASSPNQGTSREQFF. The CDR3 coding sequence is TGTGCCAGCTCACCAAACCAGGGAACCTCGCGTGAGCAGTTCTTC.

Written as DNA, the CDR3 is TGTGCCAGCAAATTGGGCTTGAGCTCCTACGAGCAGTACTTC. As protein: CASKLGLSSYEQYF. The chain employs TRBV6-5 and TRBJ2-7; D remains unclear. Germline CDR1 MNHEY, CDR2 SVGAGI. The CDR3 is made up of 14 amino acids. Trimming cost V 7 bases and J 0 bases, with 13 bases left between them.

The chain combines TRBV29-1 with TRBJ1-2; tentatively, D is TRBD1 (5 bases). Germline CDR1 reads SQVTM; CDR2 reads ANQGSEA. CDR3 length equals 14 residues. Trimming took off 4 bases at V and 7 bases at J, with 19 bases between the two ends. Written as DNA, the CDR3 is TGCAGCGTTGGTGACAGCCGCTTGATTTCTGGCTACACCTTC. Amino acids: CSVGDSRLISGYTF.

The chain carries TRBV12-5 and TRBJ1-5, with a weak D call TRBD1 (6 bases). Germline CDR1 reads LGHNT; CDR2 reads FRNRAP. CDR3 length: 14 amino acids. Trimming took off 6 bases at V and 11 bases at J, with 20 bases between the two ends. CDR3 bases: TGTGCTAGTGGGATGGGGGGCGGTAAAGGTACCCAGCATTTT. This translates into CASGMGGGKGTQHF.

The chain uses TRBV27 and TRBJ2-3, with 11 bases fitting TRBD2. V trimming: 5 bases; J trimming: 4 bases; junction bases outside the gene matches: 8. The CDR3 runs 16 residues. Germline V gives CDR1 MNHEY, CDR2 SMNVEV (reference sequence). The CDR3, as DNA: TGTGCCAGCAGTACCCTAGCGGGGGGTTCTCCAGATACGCAGTATTTT. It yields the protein CASSTLAGGSPDTQYF.

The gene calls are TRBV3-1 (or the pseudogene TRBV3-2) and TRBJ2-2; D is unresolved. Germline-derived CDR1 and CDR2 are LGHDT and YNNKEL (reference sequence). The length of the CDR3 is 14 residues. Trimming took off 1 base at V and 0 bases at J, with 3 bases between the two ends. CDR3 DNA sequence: TGTGCCAGCAGCCAAGGACCGAACACCGGGGAGCTGTTTTTT. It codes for CASSQGPNTGELFF.

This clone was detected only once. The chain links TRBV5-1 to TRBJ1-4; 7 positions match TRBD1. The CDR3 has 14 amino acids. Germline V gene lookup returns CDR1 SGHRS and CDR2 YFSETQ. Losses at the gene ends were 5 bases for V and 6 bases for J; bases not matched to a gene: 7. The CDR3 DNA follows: TGCGCCAGCAGAACGGGACAGAGATATGAAAAACTGTTTTTT. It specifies CASRTGQRYEKLFF.

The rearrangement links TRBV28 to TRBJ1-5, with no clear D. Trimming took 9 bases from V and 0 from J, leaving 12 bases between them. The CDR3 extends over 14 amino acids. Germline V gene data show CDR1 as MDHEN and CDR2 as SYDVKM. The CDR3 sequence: CASSTVYSNQPQHF. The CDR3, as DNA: TGTGCCAGTAGCACAGTCTATAGCAATCAGCCCCAGCATTTT.

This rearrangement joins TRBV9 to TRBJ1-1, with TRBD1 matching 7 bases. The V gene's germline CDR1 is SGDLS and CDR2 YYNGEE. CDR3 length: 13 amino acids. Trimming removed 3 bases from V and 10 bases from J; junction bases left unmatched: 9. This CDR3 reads CASSGRTGGGAFF. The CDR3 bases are TGTGCCAGCAGCGGCCGGACAGGCGGGGGAGCTTTCTTT.

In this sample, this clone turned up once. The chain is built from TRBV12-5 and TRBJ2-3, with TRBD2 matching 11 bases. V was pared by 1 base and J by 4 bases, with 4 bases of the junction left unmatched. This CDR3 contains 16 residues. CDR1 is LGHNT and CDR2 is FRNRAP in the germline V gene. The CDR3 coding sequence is TGTGCTAGTGGTTTGGCACTAGCGGGAGTAGCAGATACGCAGTATTTT. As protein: CASGLALAGVADTQYF.

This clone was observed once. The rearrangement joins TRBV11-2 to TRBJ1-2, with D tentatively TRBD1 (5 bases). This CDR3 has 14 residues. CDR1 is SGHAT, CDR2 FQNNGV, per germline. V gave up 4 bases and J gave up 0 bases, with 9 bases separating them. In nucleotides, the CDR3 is TGTGCCAGCAGCTCAGGGCTTTCTAACTATGGCTACACCTTC. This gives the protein CASSSGLSNYGYTF.

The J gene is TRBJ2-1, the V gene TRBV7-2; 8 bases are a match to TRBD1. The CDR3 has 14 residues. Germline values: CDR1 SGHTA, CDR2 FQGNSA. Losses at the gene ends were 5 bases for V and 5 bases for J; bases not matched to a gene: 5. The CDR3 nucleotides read TGTGCCAGCAGCCCCGACAGGGGTCACAATGAGCAGTTCTTC. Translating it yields CASSPDRGHNEQFF.

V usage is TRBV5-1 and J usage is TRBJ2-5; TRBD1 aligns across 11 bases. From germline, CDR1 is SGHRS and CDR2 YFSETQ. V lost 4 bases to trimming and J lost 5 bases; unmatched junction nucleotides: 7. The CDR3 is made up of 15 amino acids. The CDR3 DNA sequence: TGCGCCAGCAGCGAGTGGACAGGGGGCGTTGAGACCCAGTACTTC. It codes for CASSEWTGGVETQYF. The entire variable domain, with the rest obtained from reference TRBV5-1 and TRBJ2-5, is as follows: KAGVTQTPRYLIKTRGQQVTLSCSPISGHRSVSWYQQTPGQGLQFLFEYFSETQRNKGNFPGRFSGRQFSNSRSEMNVSTLELGDSALYLCASSEWTGGVETQYFGPGTRLLVL.

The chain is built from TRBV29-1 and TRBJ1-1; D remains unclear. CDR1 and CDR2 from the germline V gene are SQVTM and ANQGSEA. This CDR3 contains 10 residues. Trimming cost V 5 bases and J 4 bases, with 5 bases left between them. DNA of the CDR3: TGCAGCGTTTGGCTCACTGAAGCTTTCTTT. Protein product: CSVWLTEAFF. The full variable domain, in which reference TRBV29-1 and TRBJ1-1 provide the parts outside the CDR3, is SAVISQKPSRDICQRGTSLTIQCQVDSQVTMMFWYRQQPGQSLTLIATANQGSEATYESGFVIDKFPISRPNLTFSTLTVSNMSPEDSSIYLCSVWLTEAFFGQGTRLTVV.

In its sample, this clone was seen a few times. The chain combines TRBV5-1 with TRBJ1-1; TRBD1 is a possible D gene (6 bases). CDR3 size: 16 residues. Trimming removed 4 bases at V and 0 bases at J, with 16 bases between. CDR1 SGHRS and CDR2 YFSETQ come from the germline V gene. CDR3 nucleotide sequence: TGCGCCAGCAGCCTGCCCGACCGGGGGCTGAACACTGAAGCTTTCTTT. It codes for CASSLPDRGLNTEAFF.

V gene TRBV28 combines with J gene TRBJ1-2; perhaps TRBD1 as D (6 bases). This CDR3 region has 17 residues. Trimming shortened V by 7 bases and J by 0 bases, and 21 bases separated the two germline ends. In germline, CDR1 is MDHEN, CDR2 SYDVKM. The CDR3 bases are TGTGCCAGCATCACTTTCGGGGGGGCGTCAGCTAACTATGGCTACACCTTC. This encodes CASITFGGASANYGYTF.